The clone carrying this T cell receptor (beta chain) was counted a few times. At one end the junction does not follow the germline gene, possibly because of a read error. CDR1 and CDR2 (germline): LNHNV, YYDKDF (reference sequence). The CDR3 loop spans 14 amino acids. Researchers ran the PCR with 60 Vbeta and 13 Jbeta primers. TCRdb's copy holds only in-frame clones and misses some; the assay was immunoSEQ multiplex PCR. The data show about 130,000 clones, under 12% seen once. The record originates from a study of cytomegalovirus exposure and HLA in healthy donors. This clonotype was sampled from a woman under 30 in good health and CMV-seropositive. The source material was PBMCs. J is TRBJ1-2 and V is TRBV15; D gene unclear. CDR3 sequence (DNA): TGTGCCACCAGCAGAGATCCCCAAGACTATGGCTACCCCTTC. It is translated as CATSRDPQDYGYPF.